One T cell receptor beta chain is described in this entry. Its target is not known. The data belong to a study of cytomegalovirus exposure and HLA in healthy donors. Looking at the study overall: The same platform was used for the 110 or so validation repertoires as for the approximately 720 first-cohort repertoires, as reported in a later analysis.

Study-level points and caveats: Cytomegalovirus status was reportedly diagnosed by the classifier with high specificity and sensitivity. The tendency of first-cohort TCR clusters to co-occur in the roughly 110 validation repertoires was identified by a subsequent analysis.

Germline assignment: CDR1 SGHRS and CDR2 YFSETQ. With 4 bases clipped from V and 9 bases from J, the junction kept 8 bases outside the gene matches. There are 15 residues in the CDR3. The table came from immunoSEQ multiplex PCR; TCRdb's copy has only in-frame clones and leaves some out. The table shows a few hundred thousand clones, with roughly 87% occurring only once. The donors belonged to the approximately 120-subject validation cohort, separate from the approximately 700-subject first cohort. The material sequenced was PBMCs. The origin of this receptor is a man aged 18 to 29 in good health and CMV-seropositive. This sequence joins TRBV5-1 and TRBJ2-1, with 12 bases that match TRBD2. CDR3 sequence: CASSPGTSGSGEQFF. The CDR3 DNA reads TGCGCCAGCAGCCCAGGGACTAGCGGGTCCGGTGAGCAGTTCTTC.